The 8 T cell receptor beta chains in this list originate from one sample, sequenced in a study of regulatory T cells in long-lasting Graves disease. Time point: persistent/refractory GD, antithyroid drugs over 5 years with positive TRAb. TCR sequences were obtained from RNA taken from PBMCs. Arm-PCR of CDR3 regions and iRepertoire HTBI primers were the basis on which TCR beta libraries were built. In TCRdb, the multiplex PCR reads were re-called with MiXCR into one record per CDR3 protein. The table has 350,000 to 450,000 distinct CDR3 sequences, around 23% seen once. Sequencing used peripheral blood mononuclear cells (PBMCs), obtained when the disease was refractory, from a patient treated with antithyroid drugs. All receptors come from a female donor with Graves disease.

The V call is TRBV30, the J call TRBJ1-5; 9 bases align to TRBD1. The CDR3 runs 16 residues. Germline V gene lookup returns CDR1 GTSNPN and CDR2 SVGIG (reference sequence). V lost 3 bases to trimming and J lost 3 bases; unmatched junction nucleotides: 9. The CDR3 DNA reads as TGTGCCTGGAGCCACAGGGGGCGGAAGGACAATCAGCCCCAGCATTTT. This codes for CAWSHRGRKDNQPQHF.

J is TRBJ2-2 and V is TRBV6-1; D gene uncertain. Trimming stripped 3 bases from V and 2 bases from J, with 10 bases between. CDR1 and CDR2 (germline): MNHNS, SASEGT. The CDR3 consists of 15 residues. CDR3 in DNA: TGTGCCAGCAGTGAGACGGGTTTCAACACCGGGGAGCTGTTTTTT. Residues: CASSETGFNTGELFF.

V usage is TRBV12-3 or TRBV12-4 and J usage is TRBJ2-1, with D tentatively TRBD2 (5 bases). The CDR3 covers 15 residues. V was shortened by 6 bases and J by 0 bases, with 12 bases between the two germline ends. This CDR3 is CASSHGGPSYNEQFF. CDR3 bases: TGTGCCAGCAGCCATGGCGGGCCCTCCTACAATGAGCAGTTCTTC.

This chain uses TRBV7-9 with TRBJ2-5, with 8 bases aligning to TRBD2. The germline gives CDR1 SEHNR, CDR2 FQNEAQ (reference sequence). V trimming: 6 bases; J trimming: 2 bases; junction bases outside the gene matches: 11. The CDR3 covers 16 residues. CDR3 DNA sequence: TGTGCCAGCAGTACTATAGCGGGGACGTTGCAAGAGACCCAGTACTTC. Protein sequence: CASSTIAGTLQETQYF.

This clonotype was counted at least ten times. V is TRBV2 and J is TRBJ2-1, with 10 bases matching TRBD2. The CDR3 runs 16 residues. Germline lookup yields CDR1 SNHLY and CDR2 FYNNEI. V dropped 4 bases and J dropped 4; count of bases not matched to a gene: 7. Written as DNA, the CDR3 is TGTGCCAGCAGTGGGGCTAGCGGGGGAGGATACAATGAGCAGTTCTTC. Translation gives CASSGASGGGYNEQFF.

The rearrangement links TRBV7-9 to TRBJ2-6, with a tentative D call TRBD1 (7 bases). CDR1 and CDR2 (germline): SEHNR, FQNEAQ (reference sequence). The CDR3 is 15 residues long. V dropped 6 bases and J dropped 4 bases, with 13 bases sitting between them. For the CDR3, the DNA is TGTGCCAGCAGGCCAGGGGGACTCGGGGCCAACGTCCTGACTTTC. Its translation: CASRPGGLGANVLTF.

This clonotype was observed a handful of times. The V call is TRBV20-1, the J call TRBJ2-7, with 7 bases aligning to TRBD2. Germline V CDR1 and CDR2: DFQATT, SNEGSKA (reference sequence). The CDR3 totals 14 residues. V lost 0 bases, J lost 1 base, and 3 bases stayed unmatched. In DNA, the CDR3 is TGCAGTGCTAGAGAGCTAGCGGCTTCCTACGAGCAGTACTTC. It specifies CSARELAASYEQYF.

This clonotype was detected a few times. The chain employs TRBV2 and TRBJ2-7; D is possibly TRBD1 (5 bases). Trimming removed 10 bases from V and 2 bases from J, with 21 bases in between. This CDR3 comprises 15 residues. Germline CDR1 SNHLY, CDR2 FYNNEI. The CDR3, as DNA: TGTGCCACCATTAGTATCGTGGCAGGGACCTACGAGCAGTACTTC. It translates to CATISIVAGTYEQYF.